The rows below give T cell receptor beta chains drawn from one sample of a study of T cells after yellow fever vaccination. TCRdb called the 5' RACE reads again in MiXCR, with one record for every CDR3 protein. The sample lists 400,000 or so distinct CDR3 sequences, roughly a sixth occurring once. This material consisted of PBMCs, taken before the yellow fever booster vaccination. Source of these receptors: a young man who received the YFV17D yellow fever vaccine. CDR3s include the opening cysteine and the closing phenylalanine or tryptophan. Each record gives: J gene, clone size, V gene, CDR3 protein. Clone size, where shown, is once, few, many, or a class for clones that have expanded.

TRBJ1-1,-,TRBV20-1,CSARPKDRQEAFF
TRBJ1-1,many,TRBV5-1,CASSLTRQGLGAFF
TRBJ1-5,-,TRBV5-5,CASSLAPHNQPQHF
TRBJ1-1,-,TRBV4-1,CASSQPGDGSTEAFF
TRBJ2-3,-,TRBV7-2,CASSSVTGAALGTQYF
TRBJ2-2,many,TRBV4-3,CASSQVGGGPGELFF
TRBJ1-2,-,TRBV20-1,CSARDYTRVHGYTF
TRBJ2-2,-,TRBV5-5,CASSNLAGGTGELFF
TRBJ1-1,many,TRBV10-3,CAISEGAGQTEAFF
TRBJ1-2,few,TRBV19,CATTDSYGYTF
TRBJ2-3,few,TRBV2,CASSSDRSPTDTQYF
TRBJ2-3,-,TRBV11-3,CASSLESVGTPYATDTQYF
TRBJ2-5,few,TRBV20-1,CSAQRETQYF
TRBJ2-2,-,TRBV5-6,CASSLVAGELFF
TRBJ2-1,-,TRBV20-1,CSAEGLAGANEQFF
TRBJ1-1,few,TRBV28,CASSLVTAFEAFF
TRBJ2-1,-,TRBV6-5,CATAPGDGRNEQFF
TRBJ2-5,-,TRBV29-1,CSVEEEAGETQYF
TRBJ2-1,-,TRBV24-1,CATSDFRESSYNEQFF
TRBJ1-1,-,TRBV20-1,CSALPGGYPEAFF
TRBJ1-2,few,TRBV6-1,CASSEVPDYGYTF
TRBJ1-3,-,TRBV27,CASSFRNSGNTIYF
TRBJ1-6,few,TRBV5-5,CASSREGIGSYNSPLHF
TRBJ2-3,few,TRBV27,CASSRGTLSTDTQYF
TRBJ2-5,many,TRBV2,CASRDRGETQYF
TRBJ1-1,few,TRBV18,CASSSTGTGVWDTEAFF
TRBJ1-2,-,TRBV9,CASSPRGSGGYTF
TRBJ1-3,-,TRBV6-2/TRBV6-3,CASSYPGFTIYF
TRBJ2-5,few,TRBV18,CASSPSAETQYF
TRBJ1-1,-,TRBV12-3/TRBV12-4,CASSTTGPNTEAFF
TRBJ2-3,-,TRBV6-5,CASTPDMLGQADTQYF
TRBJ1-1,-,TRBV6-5,CASSYSYAGRNTEAFF
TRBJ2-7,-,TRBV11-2,CASSPGLAGGIVRYF
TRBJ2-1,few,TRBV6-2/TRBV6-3,CASSTVGPPFF
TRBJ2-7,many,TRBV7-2,CASSFRRGYEQYF
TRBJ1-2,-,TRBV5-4,CASSLLPFLTNYGYTF
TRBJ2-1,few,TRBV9,CASSVEAGLARDEQFF
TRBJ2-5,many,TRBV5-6,CASSRNLAAGLRETQYF
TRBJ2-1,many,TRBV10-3,CAISEFGNEQFF
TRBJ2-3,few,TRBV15,CATSIRGVGTDTQYF
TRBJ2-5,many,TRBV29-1,CSVEVMGQKTQYF
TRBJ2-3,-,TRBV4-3,CASSQVAQGGGTDTQYF
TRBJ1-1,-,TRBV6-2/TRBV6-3,CASSYFWTEAFF
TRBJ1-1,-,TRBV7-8,CASSLVGQGAEAFF
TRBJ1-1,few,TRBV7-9,CASSLGLGTAMNTEAFF
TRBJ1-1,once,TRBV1,CTSRQGPKTEAFF
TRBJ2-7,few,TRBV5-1,CASSLGGPNEQYF
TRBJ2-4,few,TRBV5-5,CASSLLLAKNIQYF
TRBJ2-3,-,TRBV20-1,CSASGGFTDTQYF
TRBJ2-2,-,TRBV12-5,CASGFSLSGGELFF
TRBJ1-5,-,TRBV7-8,CASSWGIQGAQPQHF
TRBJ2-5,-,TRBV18,CASSPPNSGQETQYF